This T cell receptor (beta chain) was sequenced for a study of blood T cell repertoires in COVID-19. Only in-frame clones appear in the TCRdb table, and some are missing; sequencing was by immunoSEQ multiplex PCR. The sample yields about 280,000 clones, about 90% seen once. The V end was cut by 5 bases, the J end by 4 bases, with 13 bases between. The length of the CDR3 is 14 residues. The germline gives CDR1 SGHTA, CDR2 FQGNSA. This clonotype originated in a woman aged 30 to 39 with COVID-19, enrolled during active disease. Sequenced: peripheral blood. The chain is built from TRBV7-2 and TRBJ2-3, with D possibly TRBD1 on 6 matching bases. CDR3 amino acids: CASSPQGGPDTQYF. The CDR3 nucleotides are TGTGCCAGCAGCCCACAGGGCGGACCAGATACGCAGTATTTT.